This TCR beta chain came from a study of cytomegalovirus exposure and HLA in healthy donors. Regarding the study as a whole: Cytomegalovirus-associated TCR beta chains were listed, numbering some 170.

Use of 60 Vbeta and 13 Jbeta primers characterized the PCR. Clones were read by immunoSEQ multiplex PCR, and TCRdb kept only the in-frame ones, dropping some. The table shows around 150,000 clones, with roughly 80% occurring only once. In regard to this clone: What it binds is unknown.

This CDR3 region has 14 residues. V was clipped by 5 bases and J by 1 base, with 9 bases between them. The germline V gene encodes CDR1 SGHVS and CDR2 FQNEAQ. This TCR was sampled from a male donor in good health and CMV-seropositive. The chain has TRBV7-8 and TRBJ1-5; D is possibly TRBD1 (5 bases). The source material was PBMCs. CDR3 in amino acids: CASSRGGSNQPQHF. The CDR3 DNA reads TGTGCCAGCAGCCGGGGGGGAAGCAATCAGCCCCAGCATTTT.